Below, 18 T cell receptor beta chains from the same sample are listed, as sequenced in a study of graft-versus-host responses after intestinal transplantation. Assay: immunoSEQ multiplex PCR; the TCRdb copy retains only in-frame clones and omits some. Of 23,000 or so clones in the sample, 90% were seen once. The material sequenced was PBMCs, taken approximately 39 days after intestinal transplant. These receptors were collected from a human patient who received an intestinal transplant, so some T cells may come from the graft donor.

The rearrangement joins TRBV5-4 to TRBJ2-1; 10 bases agree with TRBD2. The CDR3 is 16 residues long. Germline CDR1 reads SGHNT; CDR2 reads YYREEE (reference sequence). With V trimmed by 2 bases and J by 5 bases, 7 bases remained unmatched. The CDR3 loop reads CASSFRAGGPHNEQFF. The CDR3 region has the DNA TGTGCCAGCAGCTTCAGAGCGGGAGGGCCGCACAATGAGCAGTTCTTC. The full variable domain, in which reference TRBV5-4 and TRBJ2-1 provide the parts outside the CDR3, is ETGVTQSPTHLIKTRGQQVTLRCSSQSGHNTVSWYQQALGQGPQFIFQYYREEENGRGNFPPRFSGLQFPNYSSELNVNALELDDSALYLCASSFRAGGPHNEQFFGPGTRLTVL.

This clone was detected only once. The chain couples TRBV11-2 to TRBJ2-7; D possibly corresponds to TRBD2 (6 bases). Germline V gives CDR1 SGHAT, CDR2 FQNNGV. The CDR3 is made up of 16 amino acids. V lost 5 bases, J lost 2 bases, and 19 bases lay in between. The CDR3 nucleotides read TGTGCCAGCAGCCCCCGTGGGAGCGGAGGGGCCTACGAGCAGTACTTC. Amino acids: CASSPRGSGGAYEQYF.

The chain combines TRBV5-1 with TRBJ2-7; maybe TRBD1 (6 bases). The CDR3 has 14 residues. Trimming removed 4 bases at V and 0 bases at J, with 11 bases between. The germline CDR1 and CDR2 sequences are SGHRS and YFSETQ. CDR3 residues: CASSPRTASYEQYF. The CDR3 nucleotides are TGCGCCAGCAGCCCCCGGACAGCCTCCTACGAGCAGTACTTC.

The genes are TRBV30 and TRBJ1-1, with TRBD1 matching over 11 bases. Germline values: CDR1 GTSNPN, CDR2 SVGIG (reference sequence). The CDR3 has 13 residues. The V segment lost 5 bases and the J segment 2 bases; nucleotides outside the gene matches: 1. The CDR3 is CAWRTGGNTEAFF. The CDR3 DNA is TGTGCCTGGCGGACAGGGGGCAACACTGAAGCTTTCTTT.

The CDR3 is CASSYSWTRSYEQYF. The DNA of the CDR3 is TGTGCCAGCAGTTACTCGTGGACCAGGTCCTACGAGCAGTACTTC. This rearrangement joins TRBV6-5 to TRBJ2-7; D gene ambiguous. This CDR3 has 15 amino acids. The germline V and J ends were trimmed by 0 bases and 1 base, with 10 bases remaining between them. Germline-derived CDR1 and CDR2 are MNHEY and SVGAGI.

The V gene is TRBV5-1, the J gene TRBJ2-5; TRBD2 agrees at 8 bases. This CDR3 contains 17 residues. Trimming at V came to 4 bases and at J to 0 bases, leaving 11 bases not matched to a gene. CDR1 is SGHRS, CDR2 YFSETQ, per germline. CDR3 sequence reads: CASSPRSGRFNQETQYF. The CDR3 DNA reads TGCGCCAGCAGCCCTCGGAGCGGGAGATTTAACCAAGAGACCCAGTACTTC.

V and J are TRBV27 and TRBJ2-7; D not resolved. The germline V gene has CDR1 MNHEY and CDR2 SMNVEV (reference sequence). With 2 bases removed from V and 6 bases from J, the gap between germline ends came to 11 bases. The CDR3 length is 13 residues. CDR3 in amino acids: CASSLNSYSEQYF. CDR3 DNA sequence: TGTGCCAGCAGTTTAAACAGCTATAGCGAGCAGTACTTC.

The chain has TRBV7-9 and TRBJ2-3; 9 nucleotides line up with TRBD2. CDR1 is SEHNR, CDR2 FQNEAQ, per germline (reference sequence). The CDR3 sequence is 14 residues long. V shed 4 bases and J 3 bases; nucleotides not matched to a gene: 2. The DNA for the CDR3 is TGTGCCAGCAGCTGGGGACTAGCAACAGATACGCAGTATTTT. Translating it yields CASSWGLATDTQYF. Full variable domain (outside the CDR3, taken from reference TRBV7-9 and TRBJ2-3): DTGVSQNPRHKITKRGQNVTFRCDPISEHNRLYWYRQTLGQGPEFLTYFQNEAQLEKSRLLSDRFSAERPKGSFSTLEIQRTEQGDSAMYLCASSWGLATDTQYFGPGTRLTVL.

The chain has TRBV6-1 and TRBJ1-2, with no clear D. V was trimmed by 2 bases and J by 3 bases, leaving 10 bases between them. Germline assignment: CDR1 MNHNS and CDR2 SASEGT. There are 14 residues in the CDR3. This CDR3 reads CASSERARHYGYTF. CDR3 DNA sequence: TGTGCCAGCAGTGAAAGGGCCAGGCACTATGGCTACACCTTC.

This chain links TRBV21-1 with TRBJ2-7; TRBD2 was called by the table and not checked on the DNA. TRBV21-1 is marked as a pseudogene. This CDR3 has 23 amino acids. CDR3: CASTRPFIQTKPRLAGQDYEQYF. CDR3 bases: TGTGCCAGCACTCGACCTTTCATCCAGACAAAACCCCGTTTAGCGGGTCAAGACTACGAGCAGTACTTC.

This chain links TRBV4-1 with TRBJ2-7, with 9 bases that match TRBD1. Germline loops: CDR1 MGHRA, CDR2 YSYEKL. The CDR3 extends over 15 amino acids. After removal of 4 bases from V and 1 base from J, the junction contained 5 bases not matched to a gene. The CDR3 DNA reads as TGCGCCAGCAGCCCCTCGGGACAGGGATCCTACGAGCAGTACTTC. Protein: CASSPSGQGSYEQYF.

J is TRBJ2-7 and V is TRBV28; D possibly corresponds to TRBD1 (6 bases). The CDR3 contains 15 residues. CDR1 and CDR2 from the germline V gene are MDHEN and SYDVKM. The germline V and J ends were trimmed by 6 bases and 2 bases, with 17 bases remaining between them. CDR3 bases: TGTGCCAGCAGCGAGAACAGAGGGGGTACCTACGAGCAGTACTTC. This gives the protein CASSENRGGTYEQYF.

The gene calls are TRBV28 and TRBJ2-7; 8 nucleotides match TRBD2. V was pared by 3 bases and J by 7 bases, with 8 bases of the junction left unmatched. CDR1 MDHEN and CDR2 SYDVKM come from the germline V gene. This CDR3 is 14 amino acids long. The CDR3, as DNA: TGTGCCAGCAGTTTTGATCTAGCGGGTACTGAGCAGTACTTC. Its translation: CASSFDLAGTEQYF.

This clone was seen only a few times. Other DNA sequences of this sample code for an identical CDR3. This sequence joins TRBV6-5 and TRBJ1-5, with a weak D call TRBD1 (5 bases). Germline V CDR1 and CDR2: MNHEY, SVGAGI. CDR3 size: 15 residues. The V and J ends lost 0 bases and 5 bases respectively, with 11 bases between them. CDR3 protein: CASSYSSQGDQPQHF. For the CDR3, the DNA is TGTGCCAGCAGTTACTCGTCGCAAGGGGATCAGCCCCAGCATTTT.

The J gene is TRBJ1-3, the V gene TRBV4-1; 8 nucleotides agree with TRBD1. CDR3 length: 17 amino acids. V shed 1 base and J 4 bases; nucleotides not matched to a gene: 9. The germline CDR1 and CDR2 sequences are MGHRA and YSYEKL. CDR3 in DNA: TGCGCCAGCAGCCAAGTCGCCGACAGGGGAAAGGGAAACACCATATATTTT. The encoded protein is CASSQVADRGKGNTIYF.

The chain joins TRBV6-1 to TRBJ2-7; 10 bases map to TRBD2. This CDR3 has 14 amino acids. V lost 5 bases to trimming and J lost 6 bases; unmatched junction nucleotides: 7. Germline V gene lookup returns CDR1 MNHNS and CDR2 SASEGT. The CDR3 coding sequence is TGTGCCAGCAGTTATAGGCTAGCGGGAGTCGAGCAGTACTTC. Its translation is CASSYRLAGVEQYF.

The chain links TRBV7-8 to TRBJ2-1; 7 bases are shared with TRBD2. Germline V gene sequence: CDR1 SGHVS, CDR2 FQNEAQ. The CDR3 runs 19 residues. Unmatched junction bases numbered 15, after V lost 2 bases and J lost 2 bases. In DNA form, the CDR3 reads TGTGCCAGCAGCTTAATCCCTAGCGGCTCACCCCGGGCCTACAATGAGCAGTTCTTC. It translates to CASSLIPSGSPRAYNEQFF.

V usage is TRBV9 and J usage is TRBJ1-6; D remains ambiguous. This CDR3 has 15 residues. The V end was cut by 0 bases, the J end by 2 bases, with 6 bases between. CDR1 is SGDLS and CDR2 is YYNGEE in the germline V gene. CDR3 sequence: CASSVGKAYNSPLHF. The CDR3, as DNA: TGTGCCAGCAGCGTAGGGAAGGCCTATAATTCACCCCTCCACTTT.